This T cell receptor beta chain was captured in a study of CD8+ T cells in alopecia areata (dated by TCRdb to 2017 to 2018). Looking at the study overall: The treated patients took part in an open-label pilot trial in which moderate-to-severe alopecia areata was treated with oral tofacitinib at 5 to 10 mg twice daily. Tofacitinib was given for 6 to 18 months, followed by 6 months of follow-up off drug to assess delayed response and recurrence. For the treated patients, the SALT score, which quantifies what percentage of scalp surface area is affected, served as the measure of disease severity. To study T cell clonal expansion in alopecia areata, the researchers applied high-throughput TCRbeta sequencing to both the C3H/HeJ mouse model and human patients. On the human side, TCRbeta sequencing was run on scalp tissue and on sorted CD4+ and CD8+ peripheral blood T cells from healthy controls and from alopecia areata patients with either patchy or totalis/universalis disease. Patients on tofacitinib were biopsied at baseline and after 4 and 24 weeks of treatment, and several of the patients also had a later scalp biopsy. Clonality in the scalp was compared among normal scalp (n=4), patchy alopecia areata scalp (n=8), and alopecia totalis/universalis scalp (n=8). RNA was obtained with the PAXgene miRNA kit for fixed scalp, the miRNeasy kit for PBMCs, and the RNeasy kit for mouse skin. TCRbeta CDR3 regions were amplified by immunoSEQ multiplex PCR with 35 Vbeta forward and 13 Jbeta reverse primers.

Here is what the overall study found, with its caveats: Because the treated cohort was small and had just a single nonresponder, larger studies are needed to establish links between baseline CD8+ expansion and response. With tofacitinib, both scalp clonality and the number of expanded CD8+ clones among the top 100 scalp clones went down significantly. During tofacitinib treatment, many expanded lesional clones remained in scalp and blood, and this persistence may partly explain relapse after treatment is stopped. Unlike mouse skin, which is dominated by gammadelta T cells, normal human skin has resident alphabeta T cells that are also sequenced, and this complicates analysis of the scalp TCR repertoire. Higher clonality and more expanded CD8+ clones were observed in lesional scalp than in normal scalp, particularly in alopecia totalis/universalis, a finding suggestive of antigenic drive. Compared with mice, TCR sequences shared between patients were less clear, possibly partly because of HLA diversity across the patient population.

For this clone: The target of this receptor is not known. It has no much larger one-base neighbor in the sample; base qualities were not kept.

Library generation was performed with the immunoSEQ multiplex PCR assay. RNA was extracted from all samples and reverse transcribed into cDNA, which served as template for TCR sequencing. First-strand cDNA was synthesized using SuperScript III with a 2:1 mix of oligo-dT and random hexamers. A synthetic immune receptor repertoire was used to assess amplification bias, and residual bias was removed computationally. Regarding the original processing steps: After raw reads were preprocessed to remove errors, the CDR3 was defined following IMGT conventions as running from the conserved cysteine to phenylalanine. To get clonality, Shannon entropy was normalized by log2 of the number of productive unique TCRs and the result was subtracted from 1. CD4 or CD8 identity of scalp clones was inferred by cross-referencing scalp TCRbeta sequences with sorted blood CD4 and CD8 repertoires. The immuneACCESS repertoire file appears here via TCRdb, limited to in-frame rearrangements. These files lack a portion of the clones; in checked studies, under half of the deficit traces to unresolved V genes, and the cause of the others is not known. That table is the source of V, J and clone size, and D and trimming were worked out from the DNA. The table for this sample lists approximately 200,000 clones; 50% to 60% of them were counted only once. Together, the top ten hold approximately 3.4% of the sample.

The germline V gene specifies LGHNA as CDR1 and YNFKEQ as CDR2. Counted from cysteine to phenylalanine, this CDR3 has 16 amino acids. Only CDR3 DNA is held: 48 bases, read in frame from base 1. Trimmed from V: 1 base; trimmed from J: 3 bases; junction bases lacking a gene match: 7. Taken with the paper, the label for time point translates to: about four weeks on oral tofacitinib. The sample's treatment or condition, from its label and the paper: oral pan-JAK inhibitor, 5-10 mg twice daily. Lesional scalp punch biopsies and peripheral blood were obtained from alopecia areata patients. PBMCs were isolated by density centrifugation and stained for CD3, CD4 and CD8, after which CD4+ and CD8+ T cells were sorted on a FACSAria.

The sequenced sample was CD4+ T cells sorted from blood, obtained at week 4, from a patient treated with tofacitinib. The clonotype originates from a human donor with alopecia areata. Recombination linked TRBV4-2 to TRBJ2-7; 9 bases in the junction line up with TRBD2. The nucleotide sequence reads TGTGCCAGCAGCCAAGCCTCAAGCGGGGGGAGCTACGAGCAGTACTTC. It specifies CASSQASSGGSYEQYF.